The subject of this entry is one TCR beta chain. The target antigen is unknown. Data came from immunoSEQ multiplex PCR; TCRdb stores just in-frame clones and leaves some out. Of about 98,000 clones in the sample, roughly 87% are singletons; the top ten hold under 6.5%. This entry belongs to a study of cytomegalovirus exposure and HLA in healthy donors. Findings and limits, study-wide: The classifier was said to identify cytomegalovirus status with high specificity and sensitivity. Most TCR sequences were seen very rarely across donors, but some public TCRs occurred in many.

Germline values: CDR1 MNHEY, CDR2 SMNVEV (reference sequence). The germline V and J ends were trimmed by 5 bases and 1 base, with 13 bases remaining between them. This CDR3 is built from 15 residues. The clonotype was recovered from a man aged 18 to 29 in good health and CMV-seropositive. Sequenced input: PBMCs. The chain joins TRBV27 to TRBJ2-3, with D maybe TRBD1 (6 bases). This chain's CDR3 is CASSTRTAGTDTQYF. The CDR3 DNA follows: TGTGCCAGCAGTACCAGGACAGCTGGCACAGATACGCAGTATTTT.